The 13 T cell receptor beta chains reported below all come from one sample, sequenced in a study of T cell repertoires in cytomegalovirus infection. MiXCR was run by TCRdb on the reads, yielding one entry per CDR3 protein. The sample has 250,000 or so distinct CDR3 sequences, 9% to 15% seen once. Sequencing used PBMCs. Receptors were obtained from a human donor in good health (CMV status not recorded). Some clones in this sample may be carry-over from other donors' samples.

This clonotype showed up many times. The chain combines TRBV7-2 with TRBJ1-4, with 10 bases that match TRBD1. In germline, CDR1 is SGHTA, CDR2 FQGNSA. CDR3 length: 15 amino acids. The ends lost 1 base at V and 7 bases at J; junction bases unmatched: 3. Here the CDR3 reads CASSLGDRGSEKLFF. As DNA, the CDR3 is TGTGCCAGCAGCTTAGGGGACAGGGGATCTGAAAAACTGTTTTTT.

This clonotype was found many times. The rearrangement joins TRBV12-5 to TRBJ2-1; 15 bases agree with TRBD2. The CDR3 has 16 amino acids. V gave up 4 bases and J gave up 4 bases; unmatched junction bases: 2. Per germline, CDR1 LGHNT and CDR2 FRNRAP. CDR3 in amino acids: CASGYGLAGGYNEQFF. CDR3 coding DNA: TGTGCTAGTGGTTACGGACTAGCGGGAGGGTACAATGAGCAGTTCTTC.

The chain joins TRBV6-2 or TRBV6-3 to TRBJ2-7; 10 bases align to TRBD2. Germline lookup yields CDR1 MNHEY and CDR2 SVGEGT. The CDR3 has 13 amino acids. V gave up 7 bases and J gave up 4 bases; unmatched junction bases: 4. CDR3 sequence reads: CASTASGRYEQYF. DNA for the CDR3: TGTGCCAGCACCGCTAGCGGGAGATACGAGCAGTACTTC.

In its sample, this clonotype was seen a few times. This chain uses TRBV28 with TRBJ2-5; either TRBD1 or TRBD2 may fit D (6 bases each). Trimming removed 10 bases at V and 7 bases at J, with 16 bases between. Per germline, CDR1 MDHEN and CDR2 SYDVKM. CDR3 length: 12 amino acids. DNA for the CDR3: TGTGCCACCGGGGGCCTCCAGGCGACCCAGTACTTC. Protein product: CATGGLQATQYF. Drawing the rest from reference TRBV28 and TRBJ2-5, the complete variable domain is DVKVTQSSRYLVKRTGEKVFLECVQDMDHENMFWYRQDPGLGLRLIYFSYDVKMKEKGDIPEGYSVSREKKERFSLILESASTNQTSMYLCATGGLQATQYFGPGTRLLVL.

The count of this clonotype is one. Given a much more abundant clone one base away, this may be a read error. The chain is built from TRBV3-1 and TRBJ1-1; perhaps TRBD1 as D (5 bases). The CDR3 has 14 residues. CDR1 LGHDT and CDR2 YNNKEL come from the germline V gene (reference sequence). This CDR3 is CASTHLWGNTGAFF. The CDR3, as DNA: TGTGCCAGCACCCACCTATGGGGGAACACTGGAGCTTTCTTT. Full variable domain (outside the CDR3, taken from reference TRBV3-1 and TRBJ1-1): DTAVSQTPKYLVTQMGNDKSIKCEQNLGHDTMYWYKQDSKKFLKIMFSYNNKELIINETVPNRFSPKSPDKAHLNLHINSLELGDSAVYFCASTHLWGNTGAFFGQGTRLTVV.

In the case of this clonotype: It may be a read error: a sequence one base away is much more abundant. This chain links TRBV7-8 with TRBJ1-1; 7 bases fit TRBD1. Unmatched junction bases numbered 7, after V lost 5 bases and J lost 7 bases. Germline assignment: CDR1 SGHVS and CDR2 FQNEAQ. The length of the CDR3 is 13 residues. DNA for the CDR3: TGTGCCAGCAGCCCTCTGGGACAGAGTGAAGCTTTCTTT. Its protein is CASSPLGQSEAFF.

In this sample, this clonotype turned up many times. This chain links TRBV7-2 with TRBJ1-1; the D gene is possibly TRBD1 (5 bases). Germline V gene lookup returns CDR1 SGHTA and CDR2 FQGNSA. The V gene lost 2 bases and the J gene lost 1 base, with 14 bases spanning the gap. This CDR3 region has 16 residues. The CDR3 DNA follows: TGTGCCAGCAGCTTATGGGGGGGGTTAGGGAACACTGAAGCTTTCTTT. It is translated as CASSLWGGLGNTEAFF.

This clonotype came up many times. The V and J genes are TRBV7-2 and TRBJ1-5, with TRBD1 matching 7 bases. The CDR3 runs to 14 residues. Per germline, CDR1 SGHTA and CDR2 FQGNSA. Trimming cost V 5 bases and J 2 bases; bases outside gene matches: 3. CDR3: CASSTGQGNQPQHF. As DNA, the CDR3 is TGTGCCAGCAGCACCGGACAGGGCAATCAGCCCCAGCATTTT.

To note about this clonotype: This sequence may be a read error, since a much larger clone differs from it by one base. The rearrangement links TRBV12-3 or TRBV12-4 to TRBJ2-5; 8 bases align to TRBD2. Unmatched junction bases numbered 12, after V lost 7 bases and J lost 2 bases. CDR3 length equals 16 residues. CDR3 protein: CASNRLAGTPQETQYF. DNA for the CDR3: TGTGCCAGCAATCGTTTAGCGGGGACCCCACAAGAGACCCAGTACTTC.

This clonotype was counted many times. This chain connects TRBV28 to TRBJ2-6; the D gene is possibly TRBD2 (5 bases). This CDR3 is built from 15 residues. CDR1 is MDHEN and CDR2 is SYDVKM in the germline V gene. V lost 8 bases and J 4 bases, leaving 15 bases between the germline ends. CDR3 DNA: TGTGCCAGCGTTAGAGGGATGGGAGGGGCCAACGTCCTGACTTTC. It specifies CASVRGMGGANVLTF.

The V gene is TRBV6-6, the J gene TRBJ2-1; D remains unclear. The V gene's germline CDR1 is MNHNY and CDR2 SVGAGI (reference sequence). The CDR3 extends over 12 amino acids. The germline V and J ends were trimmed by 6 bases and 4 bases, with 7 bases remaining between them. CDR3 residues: CASSFLYNEQFF. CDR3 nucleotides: TGTGCCAGCAGCTTCCTATACAATGAGCAGTTCTTC.

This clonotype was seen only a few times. The DNA for the CDR3 is TGCAGTGCTAGAGGAGAACTAGCGGGAGTAAACGAGCAGTACTTC. Translation gives CSARGELAGVNEQYF. V and J are TRBV20-1 and TRBJ2-7; TRBD2 agrees at 11 bases. CDR3 length: 15 residues. CDR1 and CDR2 from the germline V gene are DFQATT and SNEGSKA (reference sequence). With V trimmed by 1 base and J by 5 bases, 7 bases remained unmatched.

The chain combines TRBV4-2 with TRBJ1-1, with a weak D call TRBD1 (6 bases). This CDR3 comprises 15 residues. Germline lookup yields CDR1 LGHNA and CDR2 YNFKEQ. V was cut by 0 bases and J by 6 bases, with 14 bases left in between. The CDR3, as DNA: TGTGCCAGCAGCCAAGAGAGGCAGGGGAGAGCTGAAGCTTTCTTT. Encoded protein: CASSQERQGRAEAFF.